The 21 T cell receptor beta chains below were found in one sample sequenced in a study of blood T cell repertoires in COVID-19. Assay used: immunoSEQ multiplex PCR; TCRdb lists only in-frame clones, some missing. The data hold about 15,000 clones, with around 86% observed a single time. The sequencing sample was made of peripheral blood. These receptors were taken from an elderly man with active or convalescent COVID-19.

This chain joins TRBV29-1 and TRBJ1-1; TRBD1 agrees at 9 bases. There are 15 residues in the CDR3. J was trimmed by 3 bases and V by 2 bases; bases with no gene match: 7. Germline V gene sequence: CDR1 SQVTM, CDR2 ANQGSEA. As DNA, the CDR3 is TGCAGCGTTGAAACTTTGGACAGGGGATACACTGAAGCTTTCTTT. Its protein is CSVETLDRGYTEAFF.

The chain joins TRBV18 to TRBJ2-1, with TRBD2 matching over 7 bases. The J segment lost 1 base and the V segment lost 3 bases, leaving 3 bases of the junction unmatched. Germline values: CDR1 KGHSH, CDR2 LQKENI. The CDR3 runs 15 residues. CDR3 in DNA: TGTGCCAGCTCACCGGGGGAGGGATCCTACAATGAGCAGTTCTTC. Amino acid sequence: CASSPGEGSYNEQFF.

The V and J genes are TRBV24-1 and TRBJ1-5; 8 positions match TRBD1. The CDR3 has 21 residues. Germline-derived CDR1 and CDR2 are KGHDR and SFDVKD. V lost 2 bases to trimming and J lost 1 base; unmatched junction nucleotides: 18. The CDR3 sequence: CATSDYADLGRGRSSNQPQHF. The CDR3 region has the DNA TGTGCCACCAGTGATTATGCTGATCTGGGCAGGGGGCGAAGCAGCAATCAGCCCCAGCATTTT.

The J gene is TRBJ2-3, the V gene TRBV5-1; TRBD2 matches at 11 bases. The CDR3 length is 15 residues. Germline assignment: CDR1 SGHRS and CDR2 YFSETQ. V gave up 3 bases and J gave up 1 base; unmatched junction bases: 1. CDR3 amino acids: CASSSSGGRTDTQYF. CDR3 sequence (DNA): TGCGCCAGCAGCTCTAGCGGGGGGCGCACAGATACGCAGTATTTT.

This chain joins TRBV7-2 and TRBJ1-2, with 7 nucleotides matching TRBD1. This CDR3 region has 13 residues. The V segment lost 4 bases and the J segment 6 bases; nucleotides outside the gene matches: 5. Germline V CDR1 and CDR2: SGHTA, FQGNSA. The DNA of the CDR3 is TGTGCCAGCAGCTCGGACAGGCGGAATGGCTACACCTTC. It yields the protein CASSSDRRNGYTF.

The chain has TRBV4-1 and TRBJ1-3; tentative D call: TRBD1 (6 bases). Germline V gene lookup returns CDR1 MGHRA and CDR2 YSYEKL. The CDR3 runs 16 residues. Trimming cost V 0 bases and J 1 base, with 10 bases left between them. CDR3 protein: CASSQDAGTSGNTIYF. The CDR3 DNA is TGCGCCAGCAGCCAAGATGCAGGGACATCTGGAAACACCATATATTTT.

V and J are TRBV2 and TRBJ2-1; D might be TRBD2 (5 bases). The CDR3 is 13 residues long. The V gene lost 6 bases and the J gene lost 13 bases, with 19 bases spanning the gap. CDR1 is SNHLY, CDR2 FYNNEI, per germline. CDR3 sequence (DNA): TGTGCCAGCAGGGACTCCCACATCGATCACCAGTTCTTC. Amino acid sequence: CASRDSHIDHQFF. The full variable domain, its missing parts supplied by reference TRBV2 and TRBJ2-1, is EPEVTQTPSHQVTQMGQEVILRCVPISNHLYFYWYRQILGQKVEFLVSFYNNEISEKSEIFDDQFSVERPDGSNFTLKIRSTKLEDSAMYFCASRDSHIDHQFFGPGTRLTVL.

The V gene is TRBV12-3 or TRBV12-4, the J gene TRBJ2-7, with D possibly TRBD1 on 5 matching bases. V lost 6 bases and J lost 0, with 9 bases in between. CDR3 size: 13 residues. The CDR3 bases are TGTGCCAGCAGCCCTGACAGCTCCTACGAGCAGTACTTC. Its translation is CASSPDSSYEQYF.

The chain's CDR3 is CASSLGQGAFANTGELFF. The CDR3 coding sequence is TGTGCCAGCAGCTTGGGACAGGGGGCCTTCGCGAACACCGGGGAGCTGTTTTTT. The chain links TRBV5-5 to TRBJ2-2; 10 bases map to TRBD1. This CDR3 comprises 18 residues. V dropped 0 bases and J dropped 0; count of bases not matched to a gene: 5. The V gene's germline CDR1 is SGHKS and CDR2 YYEKEE (reference sequence).

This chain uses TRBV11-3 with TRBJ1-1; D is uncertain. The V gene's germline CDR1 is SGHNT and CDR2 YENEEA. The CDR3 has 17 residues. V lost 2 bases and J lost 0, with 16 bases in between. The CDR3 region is CASSLRRWQPLNTEAFF. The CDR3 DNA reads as TGTGCCAGCAGCTTACGGAGGTGGCAACCCCTGAACACTGAAGCTTTCTTT.

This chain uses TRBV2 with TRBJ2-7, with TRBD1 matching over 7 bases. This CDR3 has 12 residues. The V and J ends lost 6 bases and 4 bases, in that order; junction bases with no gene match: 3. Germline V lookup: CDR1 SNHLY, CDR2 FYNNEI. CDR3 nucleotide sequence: TGTGCCAGCAGCGGGACAGCTTACGAGCAGTACTTC. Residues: CASSGTAYEQYF.

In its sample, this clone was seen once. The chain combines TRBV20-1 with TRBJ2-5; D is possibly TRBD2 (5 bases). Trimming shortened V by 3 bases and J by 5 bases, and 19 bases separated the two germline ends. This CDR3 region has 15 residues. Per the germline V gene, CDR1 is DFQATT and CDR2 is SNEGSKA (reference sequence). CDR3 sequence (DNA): TGCAGTGCTAGTGATCGAGGGAAATTCGAGGAGACCCAGTACTTC. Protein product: CSASDRGKFEETQYF.

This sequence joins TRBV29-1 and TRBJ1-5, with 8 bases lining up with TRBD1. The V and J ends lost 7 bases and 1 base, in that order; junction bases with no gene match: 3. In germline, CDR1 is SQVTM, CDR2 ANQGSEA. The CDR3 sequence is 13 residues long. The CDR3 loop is CSAQGESNQPQHF. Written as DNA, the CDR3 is TGCAGCGCACAGGGGGAAAGCAATCAGCCCCAGCATTTT.

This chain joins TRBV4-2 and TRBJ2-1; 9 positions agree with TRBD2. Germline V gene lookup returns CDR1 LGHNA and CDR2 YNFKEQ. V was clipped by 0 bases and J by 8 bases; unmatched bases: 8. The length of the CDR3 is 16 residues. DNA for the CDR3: TGTGCCAGCAGCCAAGATACCGGCGGGGGGGCCGATGAGCAGTTCTTC. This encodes CASSQDTGGGADEQFF.

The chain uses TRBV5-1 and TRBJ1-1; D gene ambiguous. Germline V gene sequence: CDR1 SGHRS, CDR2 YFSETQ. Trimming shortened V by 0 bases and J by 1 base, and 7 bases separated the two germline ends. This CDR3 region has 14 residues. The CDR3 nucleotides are TGCGCCAGCAGCTTGGACGCGGCGAACACTGAAGCTTTCTTT. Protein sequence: CASSLDAANTEAFF.

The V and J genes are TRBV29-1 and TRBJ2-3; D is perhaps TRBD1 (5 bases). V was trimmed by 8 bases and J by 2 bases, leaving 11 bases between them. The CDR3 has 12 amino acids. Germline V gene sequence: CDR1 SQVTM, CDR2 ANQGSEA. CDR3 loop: CSPSDTTDTQYF. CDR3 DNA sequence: TGCAGCCCGTCGGACACCACAGATACGCAGTATTTT.

The CDR3: CASSPGDRGYTEAFF. CDR3 sequence (DNA): TGTGCCAGCTCACCGGGGGACAGGGGGTACACTGAAGCTTTCTTT. V usage is TRBV18 and J usage is TRBJ1-1, with 11 positions matching TRBD1. The CDR3 contains 15 residues. In germline, CDR1 is KGHSH, CDR2 LQKENI. With 3 bases clipped from V and 3 bases from J, the junction kept 3 bases outside the gene matches.

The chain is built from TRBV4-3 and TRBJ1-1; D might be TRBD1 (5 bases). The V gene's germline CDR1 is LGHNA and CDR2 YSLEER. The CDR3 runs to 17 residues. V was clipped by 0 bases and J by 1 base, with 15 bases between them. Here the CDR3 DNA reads TGCGCCAGCAGCCAAGATTTGGGGCAGGTAGCGAACACTGAAGCTTTCTTT. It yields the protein CASSQDLGQVANTEAFF.

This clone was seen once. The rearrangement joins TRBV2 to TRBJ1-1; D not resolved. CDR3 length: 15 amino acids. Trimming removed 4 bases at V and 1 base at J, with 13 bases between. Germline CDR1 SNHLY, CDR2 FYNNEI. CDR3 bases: TGTGCCAGCAGTGCGGGGATCGGGAAGAACACTGAAGCTTTCTTT. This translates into CASSAGIGKNTEAFF. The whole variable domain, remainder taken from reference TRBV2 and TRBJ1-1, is EPEVTQTPSHQVTQMGQEVILRCVPISNHLYFYWYRQILGQKVEFLVSFYNNEISEKSEIFDDQFSVERPDGSNFTLKIRSTKLEDSAMYFCASSAGIGKNTEAFFGQGTRLTVV.

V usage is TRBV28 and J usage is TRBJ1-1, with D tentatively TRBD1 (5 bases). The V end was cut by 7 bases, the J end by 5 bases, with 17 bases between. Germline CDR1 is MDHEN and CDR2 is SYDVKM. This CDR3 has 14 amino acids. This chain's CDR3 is CASTRTSERTEAFF. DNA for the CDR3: TGTGCCAGCACTCGGACATCCGAACGGACTGAAGCTTTCTTT.

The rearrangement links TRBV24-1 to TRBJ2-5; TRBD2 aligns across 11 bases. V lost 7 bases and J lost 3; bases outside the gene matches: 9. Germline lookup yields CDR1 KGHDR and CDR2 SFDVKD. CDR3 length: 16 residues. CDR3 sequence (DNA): TGTGCCACCAGGCCTAGCGGGGGGTTGTCGAAAGAGACCCAGTACTTC. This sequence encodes CATRPSGGLSKETQYF.